This T cell receptor beta chain was recovered during a study of CD8+ T cells in alopecia areata. Study outcomes and limitations: Higher clonality than in normal scalp was seen in lesional scalp, especially alopecia totalis/universalis.

RNA extraction and reverse transcription yielded cDNA as sequencing template. Method: immunoSEQ multiplex PCR; TCRdb's copy keeps in-frame clones and lacks some. The sample carries some 180,000 clones, 50% to 65% recorded once. Regarding treatment: oral pan-JAK inhibitor, 5-10 mg twice daily. Specimens obtained from alopecia areata patients comprised lesional scalp punch biopsies and peripheral blood. The CDR3 loop spans 13 amino acids. Trimming shortened V by 5 bases and J by 7 bases, and 12 bases separated the two germline ends. CDR1 is MNHEY, CDR2 SVGAGI, per germline. This clone has a single count. Its target is unknown.

The rearrangement uses TRBV6-5 and TRBJ2-1; D uncertain. This sample comprised CD8+ T cells sorted from blood, obtained at week 24, from a patient treated with tofacitinib. The source of this sequence is a human donor with alopecia areata. CDR3 amino acids: CASSTSSRNEQFF. The DNA for the CDR3 is TGTGCCAGCAGTACCTCGTCAAGGAATGAGCAGTTCTTC.